These 6 T cell receptor beta chains share one sample of origin, sequenced in a study of shared clonotypes between healthy human individuals. Libraries were prepared by immunoSEQ multiplex PCR; TCRdb keeps only in-frame clonotypes and omits some of them. This sample has about 2 million clones, with roughly 94% found just once. Sequenced sample: naive CD4+ T cells sorted from blood. Subset given: CD45RA+ positively selected. All receptors come from a man between 18 and 29 years old in good health.

The V call is TRBV28, the J call TRBJ2-1; D call uncertain. The CDR3 spans 12 residues. V was trimmed by 8 bases and J by 0 bases, leaving 5 bases between them. The germline V gene encodes CDR1 MDHEN and CDR2 SYDVKM. The CDR3 sequence: CASGTSYNEQFF. In nucleotides, the CDR3 is TGTGCCAGCGGAACCTCCTACAATGAGCAGTTCTTC. The entire variable domain, with the rest obtained from reference TRBV28 and TRBJ2-1, is as follows: DVKVTQSSRYLVKRTGEKVFLECVQDMDHENMFWYRQDPGLGLRLIYFSYDVKMKEKGDIPEGYSVSREKKERFSLILESASTNQTSMYLCASGTSYNEQFFGPGTRLTVL.

The rearrangement links TRBV11-2 to TRBJ2-7; TRBD1 might be the D (6 bases). The CDR3 has 15 amino acids. Looked up from germline, CDR1 is SGHAT and CDR2 is FQNNGV. V was cut by 2 bases and J by 3 bases, with 14 bases left in between. CDR3 nucleotide sequence: TGTGCCAGCAGCTTACAACCGGGACAAATCTACGAGCAGTACTTC. The encoded protein is CASSLQPGQIYEQYF.

CDR3 sequence: CASSLSSGANEKLFF. As DNA, the CDR3 is TGTGCCAGCAGCTTAAGTTCTGGGGCTAATGAAAAACTGTTTTTT. V is TRBV7-9 and J is TRBJ1-4; D is unclear. The CDR3 spans 15 residues. With 2 bases removed from V and 3 bases from J, the gap between germline ends came to 10 bases. Germline CDR1 SEHNR, CDR2 FQNEAQ (reference sequence).

The J gene is TRBJ1-2, the V gene TRBV30, with 7 bases aligning to TRBD1. The CDR3 is 14 amino acids. Germline V lookup: CDR1 GTSNPN, CDR2 SVGIG (reference sequence). V gave up 1 base and J gave up 2 bases; unmatched junction bases: 4. The CDR3 protein is CAWSGQGKNYGYTF. The CDR3 nucleotides read TGTGCCTGGAGTGGACAGGGAAAAAACTATGGCTACACCTTC. Full variable domain (remainder filled in from reference TRBV30 and TRBJ1-2): SQTIHQWPATLVQPVGSPLSLECTVEGTSNPNLYWYRQAAGRGLQLLFYSVGIGQISSEVPQNLSASRPQDRQFILSSKKLLLSDSGFYLCAWSGQGKNYGYTFGSGTRLTVV.

The V gene is TRBV4-1, the J gene TRBJ1-5, with D maybe TRBD1 (6 bases). The CDR3 covers 15 residues. V was trimmed by 2 bases and J by 6 bases, leaving 14 bases between them. The germline gives CDR1 MGHRA, CDR2 YSYEKL. The CDR3 bases are TGCGCCAGCAGCCAAAATCAGGGGAATTCTCAGCCCCAGCATTTT. Translating it yields CASSQNQGNSQPQHF.

V gene TRBV6-5 combines with J gene TRBJ1-1; 7 bases align to TRBD1. The germline gives CDR1 MNHEY, CDR2 SVGAGI. This CDR3 has 14 residues. Unmatched junction bases numbered 6, after V lost 8 bases and J lost 0 bases. The CDR3 spells CASGYRGMNTEAFF. DNA for the CDR3: TGTGCCAGCGGGTACAGGGGCATGAACACTGAAGCTTTCTTT.